This T cell receptor beta chain was identified during a study of cytomegalovirus exposure and HLA in healthy donors. In the study overall: Genotyping of 400 or so donors showed that around 81% belonged to the Caucasian-associated ancestry cluster.

60 Vbeta and 13 Jbeta primers were used in PCR. Assay used: immunoSEQ multiplex PCR; TCRdb lists only in-frame clones, some missing. The sample yields roughly 140,000 clones, around 79% seen once. Study-level findings and limits: By HLA locus, TCR association rates varied in a later analysis, with DRB1 showing the most and HLA-C the fewest. The authors judged a highly shared variant cluster likely a sequencing artifact.

Germline CDR1 and CDR2: SGHRS and YFSETQ. This CDR3 is 14 amino acids long. Trimming took 0 bases from V and 3 from J, leaving 9 bases between them. On this clone itself: No antigen is known for it.

This clonotype was obtained from a man in his forties or fifties in good health and CMV-seropositive. The chain has TRBV5-1 and TRBJ1-1; a weak D match, TRBD1 (5 bases). The specimen was PBMCs. Written as DNA, the CDR3 is TGCGCCAGCAGCTTGGCCGGGGGAGACACTGAAGCTTTCTTT. It encodes CASSLAGGDTEAFF.